The clone carrying this TCR delta chain has a handful of counts. This entry comes from a study of gamma-delta T cells after stem cell transplantation. CDR3 length: 28 amino acids. V was pared by 1 base and J by 0 bases, with 48 bases between. CDR1 TSWWSYY and CDR2 QGS come from the germline V gene. TCRdb repeated clone calling on the RT-PCR reads with CATT. The sample has thousands of delta-chain clones, roughly 30% seen once. Source material: gamma-delta T cells. The chain is built from TRDV1 and TRDJ1; D is perhaps TRDD3 (9 bases). This sequence originates from a human donor. It is not recorded whose cells these are; they may come from a transplant donor. CDR3 nucleotides: TGTGCTCTTGGGGAACCCCGCCTTCCTAGGGCAAAGAGGTTCCGGGGGATACTTGGGGAAGCCTACACCGATAAACTCATCTTT. Protein product: CALGEPRLPRAKRFRGILGEAYTDKLIF.